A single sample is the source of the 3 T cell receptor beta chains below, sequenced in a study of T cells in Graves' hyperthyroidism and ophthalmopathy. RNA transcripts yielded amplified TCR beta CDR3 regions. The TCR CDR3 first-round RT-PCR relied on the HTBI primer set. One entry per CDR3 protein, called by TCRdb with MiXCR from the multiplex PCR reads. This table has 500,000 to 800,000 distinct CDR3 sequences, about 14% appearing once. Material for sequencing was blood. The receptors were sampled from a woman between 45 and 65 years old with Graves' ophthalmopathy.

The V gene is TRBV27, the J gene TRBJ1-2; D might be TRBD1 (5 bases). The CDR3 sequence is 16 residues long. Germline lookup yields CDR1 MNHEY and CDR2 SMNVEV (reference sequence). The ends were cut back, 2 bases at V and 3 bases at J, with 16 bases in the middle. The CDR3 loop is CASSLGLGTGDYGYTF. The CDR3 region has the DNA TGTGCCAGCAGTTTAGGGCTTGGGACGGGCGACTATGGCTACACCTTC.

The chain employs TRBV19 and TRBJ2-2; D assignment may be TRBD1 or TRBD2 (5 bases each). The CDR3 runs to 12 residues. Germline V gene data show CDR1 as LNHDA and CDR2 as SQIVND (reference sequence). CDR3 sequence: CAGVGWTGELFF. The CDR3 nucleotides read TGTGCGGGGGTGGGGTGGACCGGGGAGCTGTTTTTT.

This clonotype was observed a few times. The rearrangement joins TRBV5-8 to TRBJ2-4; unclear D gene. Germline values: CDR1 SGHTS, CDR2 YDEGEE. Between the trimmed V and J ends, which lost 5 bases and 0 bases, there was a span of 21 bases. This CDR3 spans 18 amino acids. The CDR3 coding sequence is TGTGCCAGCAGACCCGGGCCCTCCATGGCTTCAGCCAAAAACATTCAGTACTTC. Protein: CASRPGPSMASAKNIQYF.